The 11 T cell receptor beta chains below were found in one sample sequenced in a study of read filtering for tumor transcriptome and immune sequencing. From around 0.4 ug of RNA, a library with molecular barcoded alpha/delta and beta/gamma adaptors was made. Each CDR3 protein gets one entry after TCRdb re-called the reads with MiXCR. The sample has 35,000 to 50,000 distinct CDR3 sequences, 15% to 20% seen once. Source material: a population of CD138-negative cells sorted from bone marrow. Receptors were obtained from a donor at least 40 years old with multiple myeloma.

At least ten counts were recorded for this clonotype. The chain uses TRBV2 and TRBJ2-2; D call uncertain. V lost 4 bases, J lost 1 base, and 7 bases lay in between. This CDR3 is built from 14 residues. The germline V gene has CDR1 SNHLY and CDR2 FYNNEI. The CDR3 sequence: CASSVGRNTGELFF. CDR3 coding DNA: TGTGCCAGCAGTGTAGGGCGGAACACCGGGGAGCTGTTTTTT. The entire variable domain, with the rest obtained from reference TRBV2 and TRBJ2-2, is as follows: EPEVTQTPSHQVTQMGQEVILRCVPISNHLYFYWYRQILGQKVEFLVSFYNNEISEKSEIFDDQFSVERPDGSNFTLKIRSTKLEDSAMYFCASSVGRNTGELFFGEGSRLTVL.

This clonotype was detected a few times. V gene TRBV6-5 combines with J gene TRBJ2-3; 7 positions match TRBD2. V shed 2 bases and J 5 bases; nucleotides not matched to a gene: 13. CDR1 and CDR2 from the germline V gene are MNHEY and SVGAGI. This CDR3 spans 17 amino acids. The CDR3 DNA reads as TGTGCCAGCAGTTACGAGCGGGGTGGGCAGGGTGGAGATACGCAGTATTTT. Translated: CASSYERGGQGGDTQYF.

This clonotype showed up many times. The chain has TRBV5-1 and TRBJ2-5; 10 bases are a match to TRBD2. The CDR3 spans 14 residues. Germline loops: CDR1 SGHRS, CDR2 YFSETQ. V lost 4 bases, J lost 2 bases, and 2 bases stayed unmatched. The CDR3 here is CASSMTSGQETQYF. The CDR3 DNA follows: TGCGCCAGCAGCATGACTAGCGGGCAAGAGACCCAGTACTTC.

The rearrangement links TRBV27 to TRBJ1-3; D remains ambiguous. CDR3 size: 14 residues. Looked up from germline, CDR1 is MNHEY and CDR2 is SMNVEV (reference sequence). The ends were cut back, 5 bases at V and 0 bases at J, with 8 bases in the middle. This chain's CDR3 is CASSPRGSGNTIYF. Written as DNA, the CDR3 is TGTGCCAGCAGTCCCCGGGGCTCTGGAAACACCATATATTTT.

Many counts were recorded for this clonotype. The chain is built from TRBV3-1 and TRBJ1-1; 8 positions match TRBD1. Germline V CDR1 and CDR2: LGHDT, YNNKEL (reference sequence). The ends lost 5 bases at V and 8 bases at J; junction bases unmatched: 4. This CDR3 region has 12 residues. The CDR3 is CASSSTGEEAFF. The CDR3 region has the DNA TGTGCCAGCAGCTCGACAGGGGAGGAAGCTTTCTTT.

Concerning this clonotype itself: It may be a read error: a sequence one base away is much more abundant. The chain combines TRBV28 with TRBJ1-4; possibly TRBD1 for D (6 bases). CDR3 length: 16 amino acids. Germline lookup yields CDR1 MDHEN and CDR2 SYDVKM. The CDR3 is CAISLWGTGSDEKLFF. The CDR3 nucleotides are TGTGCCATCAGTTTATGGGGTACAGGGAGTGATGAGAAACTGTTTTTT. The complete variable domain, with remaining parts taken from reference TRBV28 and TRBJ1-4, reads DVKVTQSSRYLVKRTGEKVFLECVQDMDHENMFWYRQDPGLGLRLIYFSYDVKMKEKGDIPEGYSVSREKKERFSLILESASTNQTSMYLCAISLWGTGSDEKLFFGSGTQLSVL.

This clonotype has ten or more counts. J is TRBJ2-2 and V is TRBV6-5; 9 bases are shared with TRBD1. Germline V gene data show CDR1 as MNHEY and CDR2 as SVGAGI. The CDR3 has 15 amino acids. After removal of 4 bases from V and 4 bases from J, the junction contained 4 bases not matched to a gene. The CDR3 is CASSSGTGFTGELFF. The CDR3 DNA is TGTGCCAGCAGTTCCGGGACAGGGTTCACCGGGGAGCTGTTTTTT.

This clonotype has only a few counts. The chain has TRBV11-2 and TRBJ2-1; TRBD2 agrees at 11 bases. Germline V gene lookup returns CDR1 SGHAT and CDR2 FQNNGV. CDR3 length equals 18 residues. After removal of 2 bases from V and 7 bases from J, the junction contained 13 bases not matched to a gene. The CDR3 is CASSLTLGLAGEGNEQFF. CDR3 coding DNA: TGTGCCAGCAGCTTAACATTAGGACTAGCGGGCGAGGGGAATGAGCAGTTCTTC.

Notes on this clonotype: A much larger clone sits a single nucleotide away, making a read error possible. The chain has TRBV2 and TRBJ2-7; D not certain. The CDR3 runs to 14 residues. CDR1 is SNHLY and CDR2 is FYNNEI in the germline V gene. This chain's CDR3 is CSSSEVHTSYEQYF. The DNA for the CDR3 is TGTTCCAGCAGTGAAGTTCATACCTCCTACGAGCAGTACTTC.

This clonotype was counted only a few times. The chain links TRBV6-5 to TRBJ2-3; 7 bases match TRBD2. This CDR3 has 17 residues. The germline V gene has CDR1 MNHEY and CDR2 SVGAGI. J lost 2 bases, V lost 1 base, and 9 bases had no gene match. CDR3 sequence reads: CASSYWGGRAPTDTQYF. In DNA, the CDR3 is TGTGCCAGCAGTTACTGGGGTGGGAGGGCCCCCACAGATACGCAGTATTTT.

This clonotype was seen at least ten times. The chain has TRBV4-3 and TRBJ2-2; 10 nucleotides line up with TRBD2. Unmatched junction bases numbered 0, after V lost 1 base and J lost 1 base. The CDR3 is 16 residues long. Germline lookup yields CDR1 LGHNA and CDR2 YSLEER. CDR3 region: CASSQGLAGNTGELFF. The CDR3 DNA sequence: TGCGCCAGCAGCCAAGGACTAGCGGGGAACACCGGGGAGCTGTTTTTT.